The T cell receptor beta chain described here comes from a study of blood T cell repertoires in COVID-19. For the study at large: T cells, B-cell-depleted T cells, or PBMCs supplied cDNA or gDNA.

The CDR3 length is 15 residues. The germline V gene encodes CDR1 MGHDK and CDR2 SYGVNS. The V gene lost 4 bases and the J gene lost 7 bases, with 14 bases spanning the gap. Per the original data handling: From reference gene primer amplification, estimates of nucleated cell counts were derived. The data were produced by immunoSEQ multiplex PCR, yet TCRdb's version contains in-frame clones alone and is incomplete. From that table come the V and J calls and clone size; the DNA was used to work out D and trimming. This sample has approximately 100,000 clones, with approximately 90% found just once. Sequenced sample: peripheral blood. This clonotype was sampled from a man aged 50-60 years in a cohort sampled during active COVID-19. This rearrangement joins TRBV25-1 to TRBJ1-6; D is unresolved. CDR3 nucleotide sequence: TGTGCCAGCAGTGCAAACGGAAGAGGCAATTCACCCCTCCACTTT. Translation: CASSANGRGNSPLHF.